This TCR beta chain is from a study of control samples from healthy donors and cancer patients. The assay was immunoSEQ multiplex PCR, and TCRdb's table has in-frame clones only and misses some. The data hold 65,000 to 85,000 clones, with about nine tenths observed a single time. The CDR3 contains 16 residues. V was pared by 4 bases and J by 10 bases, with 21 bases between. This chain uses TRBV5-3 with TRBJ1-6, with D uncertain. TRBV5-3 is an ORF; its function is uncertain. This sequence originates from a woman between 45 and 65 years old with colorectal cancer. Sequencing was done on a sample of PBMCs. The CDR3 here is CARSVLPNGLVSPLHF. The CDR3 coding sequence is TGTGCCAGAAGCGTGCTACCCAACGGGTTGGTCTCACCCCTCCACTTT.